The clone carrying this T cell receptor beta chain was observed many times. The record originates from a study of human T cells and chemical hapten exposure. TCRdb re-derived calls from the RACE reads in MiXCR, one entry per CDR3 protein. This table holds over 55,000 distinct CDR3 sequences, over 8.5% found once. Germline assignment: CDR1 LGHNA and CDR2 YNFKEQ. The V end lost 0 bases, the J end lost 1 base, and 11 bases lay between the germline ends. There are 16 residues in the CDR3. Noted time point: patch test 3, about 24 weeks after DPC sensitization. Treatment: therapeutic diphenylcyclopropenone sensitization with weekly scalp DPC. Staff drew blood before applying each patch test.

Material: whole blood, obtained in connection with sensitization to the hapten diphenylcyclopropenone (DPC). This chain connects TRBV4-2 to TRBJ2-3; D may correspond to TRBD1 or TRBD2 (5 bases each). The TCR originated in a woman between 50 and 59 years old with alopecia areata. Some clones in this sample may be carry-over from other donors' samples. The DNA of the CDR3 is TGTGCCAGCAGCCAAGATCGGGGCTCTGGCACAGATACGCAGTATTTT. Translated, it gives CASSQDRGSGTDTQYF.